The present entry profiles one T cell receptor (beta chain) with its context. The antigen remains unidentified. TCRdb keeps only in-frame clones here, not all; method: immunoSEQ multiplex PCR. The sample holds about 270,000 clones; about 94% are singletons and the top ten take less than 0.65%. This record comes from a study of T cell responses to AZD1222 COVID-19 vaccine. Whole-study results and caveats: Researchers took repertoire samples only after the peak T cell response had come.

Germline CDR1 reads MGHRA; CDR2 reads YSYEKL. The trim removed 2 bases at V and 4 bases at J, leaving 9 bases unmatched. This CDR3 spans 17 amino acids. The material was peripheral blood, obtained 28 days after the second AZD1222 dose. This clonotype was sampled from an adult who received the AZD1222 COVID-19 vaccine. The V call is TRBV4-1, the J call TRBJ2-2, with TRBD1 matching 8 bases. CDR3 DNA: TGCGCCAGCAGCCAAAACACCGGACAGGGAAGCACCGGGGAGCTGTTTTTT. It encodes CASSQNTGQGSTGELFF.